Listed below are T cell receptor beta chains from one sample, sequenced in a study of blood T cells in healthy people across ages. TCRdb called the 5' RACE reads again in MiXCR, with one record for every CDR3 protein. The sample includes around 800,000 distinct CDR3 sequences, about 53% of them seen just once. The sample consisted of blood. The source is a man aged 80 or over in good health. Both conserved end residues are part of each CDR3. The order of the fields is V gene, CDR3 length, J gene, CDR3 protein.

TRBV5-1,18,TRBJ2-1,CASSLRTSGLGVYNEQFF
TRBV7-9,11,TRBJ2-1,CASSRDRILFF
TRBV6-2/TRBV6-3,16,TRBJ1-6,CASSYGGHQRDSPLHF
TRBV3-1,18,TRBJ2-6,CASSQVGGGASGANVLTF
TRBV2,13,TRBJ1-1,CASSPTLGTEAFF
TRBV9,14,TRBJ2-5,CASSVDSGQETQYF
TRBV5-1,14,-,CASSLQVTSYEQYF
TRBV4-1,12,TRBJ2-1,CASSQDRIEQFF
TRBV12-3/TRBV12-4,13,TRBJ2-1,CASRLGQPHEQFF
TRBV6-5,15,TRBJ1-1,CASSYSGTGGTEAFF
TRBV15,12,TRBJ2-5,CATSRVEKTQYF
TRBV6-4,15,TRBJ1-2,CASSDTPNRVYGYTF
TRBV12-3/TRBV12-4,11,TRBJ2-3,CASSFASDAYF
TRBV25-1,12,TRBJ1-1,CASSVGVREAFF
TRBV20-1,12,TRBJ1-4,CSAARVGEKLFF
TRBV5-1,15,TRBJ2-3,CASSLAPTSTDTQYF
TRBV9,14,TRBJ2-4,CASSPDRAKNIQYF
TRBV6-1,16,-,CASSAGQTGSVYEQYF
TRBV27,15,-,CASRPGTSVLYEQYF
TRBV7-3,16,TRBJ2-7,CASSLTGTLSSYEQYF
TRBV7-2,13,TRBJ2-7,CASSASGTYEQYF
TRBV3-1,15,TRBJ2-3,CASNQEGTGDRYAYF
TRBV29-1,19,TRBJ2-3,CSVPRLAGGISTVTDTQYF
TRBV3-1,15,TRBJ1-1,CASSQASRLNTEAFF
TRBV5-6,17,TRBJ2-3,CTSSFSPSGSWHRYAYF
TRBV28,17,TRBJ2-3,CASSLSGRGTGTDTQYF